A single sample is the source of the 9 T cell receptor beta chains below, sequenced in a study of T cell repertoires in cytomegalovirus infection. In TCRdb, the reads were re-called with MiXCR into one record per CDR3 protein. The table includes about 530,000 distinct CDR3 sequences, approximately 26% detected once. The sample consisted of PBMCs. These receptors came from a human donor in good health (CMV status not recorded). Some clones in this sample may be carry-over from other donors' samples.

V gene TRBV12-3 or TRBV12-4 combines with J gene TRBJ2-5; tentatively, D is TRBD2 (7 bases). V lost 1 base and J lost 4, with 10 bases in between. The CDR3 totals 14 residues. Here the CDR3 reads CASSLVGGRETQYF. CDR3 bases: TGTGCCAGCAGTTTAGTGGGGGGGCGAGAGACCCAGTACTTC.

This clonotype was observed a few times. This chain joins TRBV7-9 and TRBJ1-1; D unclear. Trimming removed 5 bases at V and 13 bases at J, with 20 bases between. The germline V gene encodes CDR1 SEHNR and CDR2 FQNEAQ (reference sequence). This CDR3 contains 13 residues. In nucleotides, the CDR3 is TGTGCCAGCAGCCCCCAGAGCCGCCCAGGTGGTTTCTTT. Its protein product is CASSPQSRPGGFF.

The DNA for the CDR3 is TGTGCCACCAGTGATGGGGGCCGCAATAATTCACCCCTCCACTTT. Protein: CATSDGGRNNSPLHF. The chain links TRBV24-1 to TRBJ1-6, with D perhaps TRBD1 (6 bases). Germline CDR1 reads KGHDR; CDR2 reads SFDVKD. Trimming took off 3 bases at V and 5 bases at J, with 10 bases between the two ends. The CDR3 length is 15 residues.

This clonotype appeared a few times. The chain joins TRBV30 to TRBJ2-7; maybe TRBD1 (5 bases). Germline CDR1 and CDR2: GTSNPN and SVGIG (reference sequence). There are 12 residues in the CDR3. V was clipped by 0 bases and J by 3 bases, with 6 bases between them. The CDR3 nucleotides are TGTGCCTGGAGTGTAGACAGCTACGAGCAGTACGTC. It specifies CAWSVDSYEQYV.

This clonotype appeared a few times. The chain links TRBV7-9 to TRBJ1-5; D is uncertain. The CDR3 runs 12 residues. V shed 2 bases and J shed 6 bases, with 5 bases lying between them. Germline values: CDR1 SEHNR, CDR2 FQNEAQ (reference sequence). In DNA form, the CDR3 reads TGTGCCAGCAGCTTATATTCTCAGCCCCAGCATTTT. Translating gives CASSLYSQPQHF.

The chain employs TRBV12-3 or TRBV12-4 and TRBJ1-3; D possibly corresponds to TRBD1 (5 bases). V lost 3 bases and J 2 bases, leaving 11 bases between the germline ends. This CDR3 is 15 amino acids long. The CDR3 region has the DNA TGTGCCAGCAGTTTGGGGGGATGGGCTGGAAACACCATATATTTT. Its translation is CASSLGGWAGNTIYF.

The chain joins TRBV27 to TRBJ2-7; 7 bases fit TRBD2. Germline V lookup: CDR1 MNHEY, CDR2 SMNVEV (reference sequence). Trimming at V came to 5 bases and at J to 2 bases, leaving 12 bases not matched to a gene. CDR3 size: 16 residues. CDR3 loop: CASSPLPSGATYEQYV. CDR3 in DNA: TGTGCCAGCAGTCCGCTCCCTAGCGGAGCCACCTACGAGCAGTACGTC.

This clonotype was recorded once. This rearrangement joins TRBV2 to TRBJ2-1; no reliable D call. Germline assignment: CDR1 SNHLY and CDR2 FYNNEI. CDR3 length equals 13 residues. Trimming shortened V by 5 bases and J by 3 bases, and 8 bases separated the two germline ends. CDR3 in amino acids: CASSSPDYNEQFF. In nucleotides, the CDR3 is TGTGCCAGCAGTTCCCCGGACTACAATGAGCAGTTCTTC.

This clonotype was observed a handful of times. J is TRBJ2-5 and V is TRBV7-8; 11 nucleotides match TRBD1. After removal of 5 bases from V and 5 bases from J, the junction contained 7 bases not matched to a gene. The CDR3 extends over 15 amino acids. The germline V gene has CDR1 SGHVS and CDR2 FQNEAQ. Written as DNA, the CDR3 is TGTGCCAGCAGCGTTCATGGACAGGGGGCTGAGACCCAGTACTTC. Translation: CASSVHGQGAETQYF.